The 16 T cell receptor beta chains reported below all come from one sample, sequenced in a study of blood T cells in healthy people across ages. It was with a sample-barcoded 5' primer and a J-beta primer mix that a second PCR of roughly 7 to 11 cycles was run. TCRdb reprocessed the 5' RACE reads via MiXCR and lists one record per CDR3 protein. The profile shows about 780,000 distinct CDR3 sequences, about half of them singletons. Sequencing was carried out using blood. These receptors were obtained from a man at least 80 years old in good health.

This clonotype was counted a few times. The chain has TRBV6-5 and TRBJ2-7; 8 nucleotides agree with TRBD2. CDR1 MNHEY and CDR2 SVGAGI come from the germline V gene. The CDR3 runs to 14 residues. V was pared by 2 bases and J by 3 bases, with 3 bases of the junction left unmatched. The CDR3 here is CASSYRTSGYEQYF. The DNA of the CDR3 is TGTGCCAGCAGTTACCGTACTAGCGGCTACGAGCAGTACTTC.

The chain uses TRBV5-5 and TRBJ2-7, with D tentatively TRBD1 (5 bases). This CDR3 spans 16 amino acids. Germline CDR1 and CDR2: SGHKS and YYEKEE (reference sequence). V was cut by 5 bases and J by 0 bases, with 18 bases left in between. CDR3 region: CASSPEQVTSSYEQYF. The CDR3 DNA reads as TGTGCCAGCAGTCCGGAACAGGTTACCAGCTCCTACGAGCAGTACTTC.

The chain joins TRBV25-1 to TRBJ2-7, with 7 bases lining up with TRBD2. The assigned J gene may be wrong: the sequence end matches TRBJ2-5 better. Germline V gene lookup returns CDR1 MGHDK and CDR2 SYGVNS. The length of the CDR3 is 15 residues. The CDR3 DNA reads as TGTGCCAGCAGTGATCCTCGGACTAGGGTGGAGACCCAGTACTTC. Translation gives CASSDPRTRVETQYF.

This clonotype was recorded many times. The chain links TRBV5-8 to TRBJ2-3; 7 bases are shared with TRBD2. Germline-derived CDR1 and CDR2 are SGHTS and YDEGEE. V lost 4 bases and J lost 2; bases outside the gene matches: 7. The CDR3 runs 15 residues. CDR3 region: CASSPGTISTDTQYF. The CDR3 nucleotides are TGTGCCAGCAGCCCCGGGACTATCTCCACAGATACGCAGTATTTT.

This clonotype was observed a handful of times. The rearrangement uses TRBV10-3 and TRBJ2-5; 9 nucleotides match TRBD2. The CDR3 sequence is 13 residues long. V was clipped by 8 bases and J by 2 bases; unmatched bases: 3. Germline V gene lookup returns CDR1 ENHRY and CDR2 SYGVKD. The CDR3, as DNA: TGTGCCATCGGAACTAGCGGGCAAGAGACCCAGTACTTC. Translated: CAIGTSGQETQYF.

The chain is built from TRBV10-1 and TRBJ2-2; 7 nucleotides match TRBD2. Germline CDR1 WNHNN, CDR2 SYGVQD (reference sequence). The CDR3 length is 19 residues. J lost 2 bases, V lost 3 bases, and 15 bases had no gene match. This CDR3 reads CASSDPPFYGGTNTGELFF. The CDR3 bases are TGCGCCAGCAGTGACCCTCCCTTTTACGGGGGGACTAACACCGGGGAGCTGTTTTTT.

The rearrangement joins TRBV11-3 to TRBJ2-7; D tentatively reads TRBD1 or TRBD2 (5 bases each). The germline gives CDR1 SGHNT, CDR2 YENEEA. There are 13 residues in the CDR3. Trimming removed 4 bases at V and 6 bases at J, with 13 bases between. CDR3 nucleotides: TGTGCCAGCAGCTCAGGGCCGGGAAGCGAGCAGTACTTC. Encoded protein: CASSSGPGSEQYF.

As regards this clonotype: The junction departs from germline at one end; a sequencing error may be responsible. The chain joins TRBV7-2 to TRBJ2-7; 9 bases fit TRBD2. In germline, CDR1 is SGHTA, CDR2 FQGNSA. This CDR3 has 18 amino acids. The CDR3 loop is CASSWTTPSGASSSEQYF. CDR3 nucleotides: TGTGCCAGCAGCTGGACTACTCCTAGCGGGGCTAGCTCCTCCGAGCAGTACTTC.

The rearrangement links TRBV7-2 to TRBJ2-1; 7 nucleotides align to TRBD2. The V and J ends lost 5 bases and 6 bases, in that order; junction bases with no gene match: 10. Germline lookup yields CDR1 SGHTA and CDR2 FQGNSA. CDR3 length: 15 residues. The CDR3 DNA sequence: TGTGCCAGCAGCGTCTTGAACTTAGCGGGCAATGAGCAGTTCTTC. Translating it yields CASSVLNLAGNEQFF. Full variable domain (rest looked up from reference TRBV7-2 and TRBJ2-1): GAGVSQSPSNKVTEKGKDVELRCDPISGHTALYWYRQSLGQGLEFLIYFQGNSAPDKSGLPSDRFSAERTGGSVSTLTIQRTQQEDSAVYLCASSVLNLAGNEQFFGPGTRLTVL.

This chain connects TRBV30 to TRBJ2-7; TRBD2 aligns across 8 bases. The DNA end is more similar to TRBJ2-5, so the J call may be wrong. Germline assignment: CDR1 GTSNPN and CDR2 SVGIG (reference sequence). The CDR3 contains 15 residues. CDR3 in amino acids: CAWSPPGGLVQTQYF. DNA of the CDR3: TGTGCCTGGAGTCCTCCTGGGGGACTAGTCCAGACCCAGTACTTC.

The CDR3 DNA reads TGTGCCAGCAGCCTACAGGGGGCGCGGGGCTACACCTTC. This encodes CASSLQGARGYTF. V gene TRBV12-3 or TRBV12-4 combines with J gene TRBJ1-2; 9 nucleotides match TRBD1. V was clipped by 6 bases and J by 8 bases; unmatched bases: 7. This CDR3 is 13 amino acids long.

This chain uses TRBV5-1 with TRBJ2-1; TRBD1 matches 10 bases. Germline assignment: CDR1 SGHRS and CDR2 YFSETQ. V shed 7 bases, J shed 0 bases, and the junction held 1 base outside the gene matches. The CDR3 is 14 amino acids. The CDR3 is CASWTGGSYNEQFF. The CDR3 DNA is TGCGCCAGCTGGACAGGGGGCTCCTACAATGAGCAGTTCTTC.

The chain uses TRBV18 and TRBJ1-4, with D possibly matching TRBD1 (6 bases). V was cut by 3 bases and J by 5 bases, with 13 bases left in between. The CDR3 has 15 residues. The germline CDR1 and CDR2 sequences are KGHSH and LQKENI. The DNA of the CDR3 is TGTGCCAGCTCACCTCGACAGGCAGAGAATGAAAAACTGTTTTTT. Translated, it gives CASSPRQAENEKLFF.

CDR3 amino acids: CASSLVPSGAQETQYF. CDR3 coding DNA: TGTGCCAGCAGCTTAGTACCTAGCGGGGCCCAAGAGACCCAGTACTTC. This chain connects TRBV7-2 to TRBJ2-5; 9 positions match TRBD2. The CDR3 runs 16 residues. The J segment lost 1 base and the V segment lost 1 base, leaving 4 bases of the junction unmatched. Germline V gives CDR1 SGHTA, CDR2 FQGNSA.

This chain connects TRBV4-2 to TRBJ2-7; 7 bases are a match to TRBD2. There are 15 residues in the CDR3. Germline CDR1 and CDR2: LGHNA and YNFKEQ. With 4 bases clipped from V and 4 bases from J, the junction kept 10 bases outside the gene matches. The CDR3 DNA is TGTGCCAGCAGCCTTCCTGGGACTATAGGTTACGAGCAGTACTTC. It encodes CASSLPGTIGYEQYF.

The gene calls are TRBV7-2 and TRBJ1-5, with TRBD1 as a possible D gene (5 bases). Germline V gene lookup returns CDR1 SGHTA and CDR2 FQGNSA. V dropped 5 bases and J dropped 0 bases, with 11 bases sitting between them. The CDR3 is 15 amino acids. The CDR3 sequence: CASSRDYYSNQPQHF. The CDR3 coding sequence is TGTGCCAGCAGCCGGGACTACTATAGCAATCAGCCCCAGCATTTT.